The 4 T cell receptor beta chains reported below all come from one sample, sequenced in a study of blood T cell repertoires in COVID-19. Clones were sequenced by immunoSEQ multiplex PCR, and TCRdb holds only the in-frame ones, with some missing. This sample has around 90,000 clones; approximately 86% occur once, and the top ten carry approximately 15%. Sequences were obtained from peripheral blood. Receptor source: a male donor with acute or convalescent COVID-19.

The chain uses TRBV2 and TRBJ2-7; D perhaps matches TRBD1 (6 bases). The germline V gene encodes CDR1 SNHLY and CDR2 FYNNEI. Trimming took off 6 bases at V and 0 bases at J, with 12 bases between the two ends. The CDR3 is 14 amino acids. CDR3 sequence reads: CASRVTGSSYEQYF. CDR3 DNA: TGTGCCAGCAGGGTCACAGGGAGCTCCTACGAGCAGTACTTC.

V and J are TRBV7-2 and TRBJ2-7, with TRBD1 matching 7 bases. Germline CDR1 is SGHTA and CDR2 is FQGNSA. The CDR3 sequence is 15 residues long. J was trimmed by 3 bases and V by 1 base; bases with no gene match: 6. This CDR3 is CASSLEPGGNYEQYF. As DNA, the CDR3 is TGTGCCAGCAGCTTAGAGCCAGGGGGAAACTACGAGCAGTACTTC.

This chain connects TRBV2 to TRBJ1-6; TRBD1 might be the D (5 bases). Trimming took off 4 bases at V and 9 bases at J, with 19 bases between the two ends. This CDR3 has 16 residues. Germline lookup yields CDR1 SNHLY and CDR2 FYNNEI. CDR3 DNA: TGTGCCAGCAGTGGGAGGGGTGCAGGAGGTGGTTCACCCCTCCACTTT. As protein: CASSGRGAGGGSPLHF.

On this clone: Other DNA sequences from this sample encode an identical CDR3 as well. The CDR3 DNA reads TGTGCCAGCAGTGAATTTTCTAGCTACAATGAGCAGTTCTTC. Translated, it gives CASSEFSSYNEQFF. V gene TRBV2 combines with J gene TRBJ2-1; D is unclear. From germline, CDR1 is SNHLY and CDR2 FYNNEI. V lost 2 bases and J lost 3, with 8 bases in between. The CDR3 extends over 14 amino acids.